This T cell receptor beta chain was recorded in a study of shared clonotypes between healthy human individuals. The overall study: Samples came from a couple of female and three male donors aged 18 to 49. The study used three CD4 naive, three CD4 memory, two CD8 naive and one CD8 memory plate per donor. Regarding the study as a whole: The researchers took only blood, and tissue repertoires probably look different.

In regard to this clone: Its antigen is currently unknown.

CDR1 and CDR2 (germline): MDHEN, SYDVKM. Trimming left V 5 bases short and J 10 bases short, with 18 bases between. The length of the CDR3 is 15 residues. The donors were all Caucasian adults (living in Nashville, Tennessee). Clones were sequenced by immunoSEQ multiplex PCR, and TCRdb holds only the in-frame ones, with some missing. The sample carries 2 million to 3 million clones, under 95% recorded once. This TCR came from a man younger than 35 in good health. Some clones in this sample may be carry-over from other donors' samples. V gene TRBV28 combines with J gene TRBJ1-6; D unresolved. Sequencing used naive CD4+ T cells from PBMCs. This sample's subset: CD45RA+ positively selected. Here the CDR3 reads CASSPPDGEGSPLHF. The CDR3 DNA reads TGTGCCAGCAGTCCCCCGGACGGGGAAGGCTCACCCCTCCACTTT. The entire variable domain, with the rest obtained from reference TRBV28 and TRBJ1-6, is as follows: DVKVTQSSRYLVKRTGEKVFLECVQDMDHENMFWYRQDPGLGLRLIYFSYDVKMKEKGDIPEGYSVSREKKERFSLILESASTNQTSMYLCASSPPDGEGSPLHFGNGTRLTVT.